These 27 T cell receptor beta chains were sequenced from one sample in a study of OX40 agonist ivuxolimab in advanced cancers. The assay was immunoSEQ multiplex PCR, and TCRdb's table has in-frame clones only and misses some. The sample consists of tens of thousands of clones, around 90% of them appearing once. Specimen: CD4+ or CD8+ T cells sorted from blood, collected in a trial of the OX40 agonist ivuxolimab. The source of these receptors is an adult with an advanced solid tumor such as melanoma, head and neck, liver or kidney cancer.

The genes are TRBV29-1 and TRBJ1-4, with 7 bases aligning to TRBD1. The germline V gene has CDR1 SQVTM and CDR2 ANQGSEA. There are 13 residues in the CDR3. V shed 6 bases, J shed 7 bases, and the junction held 8 bases outside the gene matches. Here the CDR3 reads CSVSGTVGEKLFF. DNA for the CDR3: TGCAGCGTATCCGGGACAGTGGGTGAAAAACTGTTTTTT. Based on the CDR3 plus reference TRBV29-1 and TRBJ1-4, the full variable domain is SAVISQKPSRDICQRGTSLTIQCQVDSQVTMMFWYRQQPGQSLTLIATANQGSEATYESGFVIDKFPISRPNLTFSTLTVSNMSPEDSSIYLCSVSGTVGEKLFFGSGTQLSVL.

This clone occurred once. The chain uses TRBV5-8 and TRBJ1-5; tentative D call: TRBD1 (5 bases). Trimming pared 5 bases from V and 1 base from J, leaving 10 bases between. Germline CDR1 and CDR2: SGHTS and YDEGEE. The length of the CDR3 is 14 residues. In DNA form, the CDR3 reads TGTGCCAGCAGTTCTGGGGGGAGCAATCAGCCCCAGCATTTT. Translated, it gives CASSSGGSNQPQHF.

The chain uses TRBV5-1 and TRBJ1-3, with D hard to call. This CDR3 has 16 amino acids. The germline CDR1 and CDR2 sequences are SGHRS and YFSETQ. The V gene lost 0 bases and the J gene lost 0 bases, with 10 bases spanning the gap. CDR3 DNA sequence: TGCGCCAGCAGCTTGGAGGTTGGAAGCTCTGGAAACACCATATATTTT. Translating gives CASSLEVGSSGNTIYF.

This clone is a singleton in its sample. The J gene is TRBJ2-6, the V gene TRBV18; 8 bases are a match to TRBD1. Trimming removed 2 bases from V and 1 base from J; junction bases left unmatched: 10. Germline V gene data show CDR1 as KGHSH and CDR2 as LQKENI. The CDR3 totals 19 residues. This CDR3 is CASSPTRGQGWSGANVLTF. DNA of the CDR3: TGTGCCAGCTCACCAACCCGCGGACAGGGTTGGTCTGGGGCCAACGTCCTGACTTTC.

The chain couples TRBV19 to TRBJ2-5, with 8 positions matching TRBD1. V trimming: 7 bases; J trimming: 4 bases; junction bases outside the gene matches: 5. CDR3 length: 13 residues. The germline V gene has CDR1 LNHDA and CDR2 SQIVND (reference sequence). Here the CDR3 DNA reads TGTGCCAGTACAGGGGGCGCATCAGAGACCCAGTACTTC. Its translation is CASTGGASETQYF.

J is TRBJ1-2 and V is TRBV19, with D unclear. Trimming pared 4 bases from V and 9 bases from J, leaving 12 bases between. The V gene's germline CDR1 is LNHDA and CDR2 SQIVND (reference sequence). The CDR3 has 12 residues. The CDR3 bases are TGTGCCAGTAGTAGCGAGGGTTTGCGCTACACCTTC. This codes for CASSSEGLRYTF.

This chain uses TRBV20-1 with TRBJ2-7, with D perhaps TRBD1 (5 bases). The CDR3 spans 11 residues. The V gene's germline CDR1 is DFQATT and CDR2 SNEGSKA (reference sequence). V dropped 4 bases and J dropped 6 bases, with 10 bases sitting between them. The CDR3 region has the DNA TGCAGTGCTATACAGGTGGCCGAGCAGTACTTC. Residues: CSAIQVAEQYF.

V and J are TRBV11-3 and TRBJ2-4, with a possible D match to TRBD1 (6 bases). This CDR3 is built from 16 residues. Trimming took 6 bases from V and 0 from J, leaving 15 bases between them. CDR1 and CDR2 from the germline V gene are SGHNT and YENEEA. The CDR3 reads CASSPDSSLAKNIQYF. CDR3 in DNA: TGTGCCAGCAGTCCGGACAGTTCCCTAGCCAAAAACATTCAGTACTTC. The entire variable domain, with the rest obtained from reference TRBV11-3 and TRBJ2-4, is as follows: EAGVVQSPRYKIIEKKQPVAFWCNPISGHNTLYWYLQNLGQGPELLIRYENEEAVDDSQLPKDRFSAERLKGVDSTLKIQPAELGDSAVYLCASSPDSSLAKNIQYFGAGTRLSVL.

This sequence joins TRBV5-1 and TRBJ2-3; D possibly corresponds to TRBD1 (6 bases). CDR3 length equals 14 residues. Germline CDR1 is SGHRS and CDR2 is YFSETQ. V was pared by 4 bases and J by 4 bases, with 13 bases between. The CDR3 region is CASSGGRVSDTQYF. Written as DNA, the CDR3 is TGCGCCAGCAGCGGGGGCCGGGTTTCAGATACGCAGTATTTT. The full variable domain, in which reference TRBV5-1 and TRBJ2-3 provide the parts outside the CDR3, is KAGVTQTPRYLIKTRGQQVTLSCSPISGHRSVSWYQQTPGQGLQFLFEYFSETQRNKGNFPGRFSGRQFSNSRSEMNVSTLELGDSALYLCASSGGRVSDTQYFGPGTRLTVL.

This chain links TRBV5-1 with TRBJ2-1; TRBD1 matches at 7 bases. The CDR3 has 14 residues. Trimming took 2 bases from V and 4 from J; bases not matched to a gene: 3. Germline assignment: CDR1 SGHRS and CDR2 YFSETQ. CDR3 sequence: CASSFGTAYNEQFF. As DNA, the CDR3 is TGCGCCAGCAGCTTCGGGACAGCTTACAATGAGCAGTTCTTC.

The chain uses TRBV5-4 and TRBJ2-7, with 11 bases that match TRBD2. Germline V gene data show CDR1 as SGHNT and CDR2 as YYREEE (reference sequence). The CDR3 has 17 amino acids. V lost 4 bases and J lost 1; bases outside the gene matches: 10. This CDR3 reads CASSQVGTSGSSYEQYF. Here the CDR3 DNA reads TGTGCCAGCAGCCAAGTTGGGACTAGCGGATCATCCTACGAGCAGTACTTC.

The chain links TRBV7-2 to TRBJ1-1, with D maybe TRBD1 (6 bases). Germline CDR1 reads SGHTA; CDR2 reads FQGNSA. V lost 2 bases, J lost 6 bases, and 10 bases lay in between. This CDR3 spans 13 amino acids. CDR3 in DNA: TGTGCCAGCAGCTTAAGGACAGATTCTGAAGCTTTCTTT. Amino acids: CASSLRTDSEAFF.

The rearrangement uses TRBV5-5 and TRBJ1-1; D gene unclear. This CDR3 has 12 amino acids. The germline V gene encodes CDR1 SGHKS and CDR2 YYEKEE (reference sequence). The V end lost 4 bases, the J end lost 7 bases, and 11 bases lay between the germline ends. Here the CDR3 reads CASSAWGDEAFF. In nucleotides, the CDR3 is TGTGCCAGCAGCGCCTGGGGAGATGAAGCTTTCTTT.

This clone showed up just a few times. The CDR3 bases are TGCGCCAGCAGTGACGACTACGAGCAGTACTTC. It translates to CASSDDYEQYF. The chain combines TRBV10-1 with TRBJ2-7; D is unclear. The CDR3 sequence is 11 residues long. The V end was cut by 3 bases, the J end by 3 bases, with 3 bases between. Germline V gene data show CDR1 as WNHNN and CDR2 as SYGVQD (reference sequence).

This clone was detected once. The CDR3 coding sequence is TGCGCCAGCAGCCAAGAGGCAGGGGGCAGCGGGGGCTACACCTTC. Its protein is CASSQEAGGSGGYTF. The chain employs TRBV4-1 and TRBJ1-2, with 8 positions matching TRBD1. The J segment lost 8 bases and the V segment lost 0 bases, leaving 8 bases of the junction unmatched. The CDR3 runs to 15 residues. Per germline, CDR1 MGHRA and CDR2 YSYEKL.

The chain joins TRBV19 to TRBJ1-1, with TRBD1 as a possible D gene (6 bases). This CDR3 is built from 15 residues. V was shortened by 2 bases and J by 0 bases, with 10 bases between the two germline ends. Looked up from germline, CDR1 is LNHDA and CDR2 is SQIVND (reference sequence). Here the CDR3 reads CASSIQGQMNTEAFF. The DNA for the CDR3 is TGTGCCAGTAGTATACAGGGGCAAATGAACACTGAAGCTTTCTTT.

V usage is TRBV13 and J usage is TRBJ1-2, with D maybe TRBD1 (5 bases). CDR3 length: 14 residues. V shed 5 bases and J shed 5 bases, with 15 bases lying between them. Germline-derived CDR1 and CDR2 are PRHDT and FYEKMQ (reference sequence). CDR3 sequence (DNA): TGTGCCAGCAGCATTAAACAGGTGAATTATGGCTACACCTTC. Protein: CASSIKQVNYGYTF.

In the case of this clone: This CDR3 is also generated by other DNA sequences in the sample. This chain uses TRBV5-8 with TRBJ1-6; no reliable D call. The V end lost 2 bases, the J end lost 11 bases, and 14 bases lay between the germline ends. Per the germline V gene, CDR1 is SGHTS and CDR2 is YDEGEE. The CDR3 has 14 residues. CDR3 sequence reads: CASSFGNEGTPLHF. CDR3 coding DNA: TGTGCCAGCAGCTTCGGCAACGAAGGGACACCCCTCCACTTT.

The V gene is TRBV6-5, the J gene TRBJ1-5; no clear D gene. The CDR3 runs 15 residues. The V gene's germline CDR1 is MNHEY and CDR2 SVGAGI. Trimming pared 0 bases from V and 7 bases from J, leaving 13 bases between. The CDR3 here is CASSYSWGTEQPQHF. The CDR3 DNA reads TGTGCCAGCAGTTACTCGTGGGGAACGGAACAGCCCCAGCATTTT.

The table lists this clone with a count of one. The V gene is TRBV4-3, the J gene TRBJ1-4; D might be TRBD1 (6 bases). This CDR3 region has 16 residues. Per the germline V gene, CDR1 is LGHNA and CDR2 is YSLEER. Trimming pared 5 bases from V and 4 bases from J, leaving 17 bases between. The CDR3 reads CASSEYGGRLNEKLFF. The CDR3 nucleotides are TGCGCCAGCAGCGAGTACGGGGGGCGACTTAATGAAAAACTGTTTTTT.

The V and J genes are TRBV10-3 and TRBJ1-5; perhaps TRBD1 as D (6 bases). This CDR3 has 14 residues. The V gene's germline CDR1 is ENHRY and CDR2 SYGVKD. Trimming shortened V by 3 bases and J by 5 bases, and 11 bases separated the two germline ends. The DNA of the CDR3 is TGTGCCATCAGTGAAGGCAGGGGACATCAGCCCCAGCATTTT. Protein sequence: CAISEGRGHQPQHF.

The rearrangement uses TRBV11-3 and TRBJ2-2; TRBD1 agrees at 7 bases. Germline CDR1 reads SGHNT; CDR2 reads YENEEA. V dropped 1 base and J dropped 4; count of bases not matched to a gene: 6. The CDR3 contains 16 residues. The CDR3 is CASSLASGQFTGELFF. The CDR3 bases are TGTGCCAGCAGCTTAGCCTCGGGACAGTTCACCGGGGAGCTGTTTTTT.

CDR3 nucleotide sequence: TGTGCCAGCAGCTATCGAAGGGGCACCGGGGAGCTGTTTTTT. It is translated as CASSYRRGTGELFF. The V and J genes are TRBV11-2 and TRBJ2-2; maybe TRBD1 (5 bases). Germline V gene data show CDR1 as SGHAT and CDR2 as FQNNGV. The V end was cut by 4 bases, the J end by 4 bases, with 10 bases between. The CDR3 has 14 amino acids.

V gene TRBV6-5 combines with J gene TRBJ1-1; D might be TRBD1 (5 bases). CDR1 and CDR2 (germline): MNHEY, SVGAGI. The CDR3 consists of 11 residues. V was clipped by 8 bases and J by 6 bases, with 10 bases between them. CDR3 sequence (DNA): TGTGCCAGCGGGGCTGGTGCTGAAGCTTTCTTT. Translation: CASGAGAEAFF.

The CDR3 DNA reads as TGTGCCAGCATTGGGAACACTGAAGCTTTCTTT. Its protein is CASIGNTEAFF. The chain links TRBV6-5 to TRBJ1-1; D is undetermined. The CDR3 has 11 amino acids. The V end was cut by 7 bases, the J end by 1 base, with 4 bases between. In germline, CDR1 is MNHEY, CDR2 SVGAGI.

The chain recombines TRBV7-9 with TRBJ1-3, with D maybe TRBD1 (5 bases). Looked up from germline, CDR1 is SEHNR and CDR2 is FQNEAQ (reference sequence). The CDR3 has 17 amino acids. Trimming stripped 5 bases from V and 0 bases from J, with 17 bases between. Written as DNA, the CDR3 is TGTGCCAGCAGCCCATCTTCAGGGCAGCTCTCTGGAAACACCATATATTTT. Residues: CASSPSSGQLSGNTIYF. The variable domain in full, completed from reference TRBV7-9 and TRBJ1-3, reads DTGVSQNPRHKITKRGQNVTFRCDPISEHNRLYWYRQTLGQGPEFLTYFQNEAQLEKSRLLSDRFSAERPKGSFSTLEIQRTEQGDSAMYLCASSPSSGQLSGNTIYFGEGSWLTVV.

This clone was seen once. V usage is TRBV29-1 and J usage is TRBJ1-2; the match to TRBD1 covers 7 bases. The CDR3 has 17 amino acids. Germline loops: CDR1 SQVTM, CDR2 ANQGSEA. The V segment lost 0 bases and the J segment 2 bases; nucleotides outside the gene matches: 12. The CDR3 loop reads CSVEDSGGQGLNYGYTF. The CDR3 DNA sequence: TGCAGCGTTGAAGATTCAGGGGGGCAGGGATTAAACTATGGCTACACCTTC.